The entry that follows covers one T cell receptor (beta chain) sequence. A few counts support this clone. Its antigen has not been determined. No per-base quality is available; no much larger clone lies one base away. The data derive from a study of cytomegalovirus exposure and HLA in healthy donors (dated by TCRdb to about 2017). For the study in its entirety: According to an earlier analysis of 450 to 650 of the donors, some 180 million T cells yielded 117 million unique TCR beta sequences and approximately 300 Gb of sequence data. Around 320 gigabases of sequencing data and approximately 93 million unique TCR sequences were included in an early release covering about 700 HLA-typed donors. Among the approximately 400 genotyped donors, around 81% belonged to the genetic ancestry cluster associated with self-reported Caucasian donors. The study was designed to test whether signatures of past pathogen exposure could be identified by cataloging public T cell receptors. Using immunosequencing, the study profiled T cell repertoires from around 670 subjects and related those repertoires to cytomegalovirus serostatus. In addition to the first cohort of approximately 650 subjects, a separate validation cohort of 130 or so different subjects was used. To predict cytomegalovirus infection status, the study combined high-throughput TCR immunosequencing, statistical association of individual TCRs with disease status, and machine learning. In a later analysis, previously published TCR beta repertoires from 550 to 750 donors were re-analyzed and high-resolution HLA genotyping was added so that TCR occurrence patterns could be studied. In the later analysis, no new phenotypic data were used to find candidate immune exposures; instead, reliance was placed on TCR beta sequences and their occurrence across donors. An earlier analysis of 450 to 750 of the donors used high-throughput TCR beta sequencing to judge whether each TCR beta V gene segment behaved as functional or pseudogenic. Donor age, sex, ethnicity and CMV serostatus were compiled alongside the repertoire data. A later genetic analysis used genome-wide SNP genotypes for about three fifths of the 666 donors, treating that subset as a discovery cohort. All discovery cohort repertoires had been generated on a single sequencing platform. Both class I and class II loci were covered by HLA typing, at four-digit resolution. Typing coverage varied by locus: about 629-630 donors for A, B, C, DRB1 and DQB1; roughly 510 for DQA1; nearly 610 for DPA1; 450 to 480 for DPB1. Roughly five DR-DQ haplotypes were handled as single units for association and clustering, since linkage in the cohort was strong. Among some 400 genotyped donors of the cohort, an average of about 220,000 unique TCR beta nucleotide sequences was sequenced per donor, of which about 18% were non-productive.

The library relied on the immunoSEQ multiplex PCR assay. For the multiplex PCR, a mixture combining 60 forward primers for TCR Vbeta segments and 13 reverse primers for TCR Jbeta segments was used. A multiplex PCR assay on genomic DNA amplified the CDR3 region of rearranged TCR beta genes. On the Illumina HiSeq System, the amplified TCR beta libraries were sequenced as 87-base-pair reads. As for how the authors treated the data: A later analysis counted about 80 million unique TCR beta chains across the 666 repertoires, and approximately 11 million of these chains were shared by at least two donors. A nearest-neighbor algorithm error-corrected the raw reads and collapsed the reads into unique sequences, merging closely related sequences to remove PCR and sequencing errors. To assign V, D and J gene segments, CDR3 sequences were aligned to IMGT reference sequences. For a sequence to be retained, at least a six-nucleotide match to both a V gene segment and a J gene segment was required. A rearrangement counted as productive if the CDR3 had no stop codons and remained in frame with V and J, and every other rearrangement counted as non-productive. CDR3 was defined by IMGT convention, running from the second conserved V-encoded cysteine to the conserved J-encoded phenylalanine. In an earlier analysis of more than 550 of the donors, sequences lacking an unambiguous match to a single V gene segment were excluded. An earlier analysis of approximately 590 of the donors called V segments functional above 56.7% productive rearrangements and segregating when the between-donor standard deviation exceeded 5%. A statistical classification framework was built to diagnose cytomegalovirus status from the catalog of TCR beta chain sequences. In a later analysis, TCR nucleotide sequences were compared against IMGT/GENE-DB human TR gene sequences so that V and J genes could be assigned. In a later analysis, CDR3 sequences and most-parsimonious VDJ recombination scenarios were assigned using the TCRdist pipeline. In a later analysis, each TCR beta chain was defined by its CDR3 amino acid sequence together with its V-gene family, and reads lacking a unique V-gene family were excluded. A later analysis removed 500 to 600 highly shared, low-generation-probability nucleotide sequences to deal with suspected cross-contamination and a sequencing artifact. In a later analysis, a clonal expansion index for each public chain was calculated from normalized within-repertoire ranks of inferred template counts. In a later analysis, generation probabilities were computed using a VDJ recombination model fitted to out-of-frame rearrangements, and the results were checked against IGoR. A later analysis scored TCR-TCR, TCR-HLA and TCR-CMV co-occurrence with hypergeometric tests, applying a repertoire-size bias correction to TCR pairs. False discovery rates were estimated in a later analysis by permuting HLA or CMV assignments 20 times. In a later analysis, co-occurring TCRs were grouped using DBSCAN, and TCRdist sequence similarity was added for clustering within HLA-allele-positive subsets. Co-occurrence clustering excluded repertoires with fewer than 30,000 or more than 120,000 public chains, plus five with anomalous nucleotide sharing. Sourced from immuneACCESS, this table was stored by TCRdb with only in-frame sequences that have V and J called. A share of the clones is absent; for the studies checked, an unresolved V gene accounts for under half, and the remainder has no known explanation. The DNA was the basis for D and trimming; V, J and clone size are from that table. Present in this sample are 150,000 to 200,000 clones, 9.5% of which were seen just once. The ten largest clones take up about 1.2% of the sample.

From a lookup of the germline V gene, CDR1 and CDR2 are SQVTM and ANQGSEA. From cysteine to phenylalanine, the CDR3 is 12 amino acids long. The CDR3 DNA has 36 bases and is translated from base 1. V is clipped by 4 bases and J by 9 bases, and the sequence between their germline boundaries is 13 bases long. Beyond this particular receptor, the publication reports: An association between a missense DCLRE1C variant and V-gene and J-gene trimming of TCR beta chains was found in a later genetic analysis and replicated in an independent cohort. Most CMV-associated TCR beta chains appeared to be HLA-restricted in a later analysis, and the HLA associations seemed to be driven largely by CMV exposure. When HLA alleles, especially DR and DQ, strongly co-occurred, TCR associations were difficult to assign to individual alleles. Some IMGT-functional V segments, including TRBV6-2 and TRBV6-3, could not be distinguished by the 87-base-pair reads and were therefore excluded. Sequencing depth was assumed to be roughly uniform across donors in the presence/absence analyses, though that assumption may not hold. HLA typing was unavailable for some donors at each locus, so association tests used only the typed subset. Linkage disequilibrium might explain the correlated functional status among segregating V segments, but an unknown experimental factor could not be ruled out. A later analysis reported that several top co-occurrence clusters appeared linked to parvovirus B19, influenza, CMV and Epstein-Barr virus. Three of the identified cytomegalovirus-associated TCR beta chains were confirmed in vitro to be specific for cytomegalovirus antigens. The classifier was reported to diagnose cytomegalovirus status with high specificity and sensitivity in both the original and validation cohorts. A later analysis found that HLA-associated TCR beta chains were more clonally expanded and had lower generation probabilities than equally common non-associated chains. The authors suggested that the approach could potentially be generalized to other disease states and immunological phenotypes. The study listed 150 to 200 TCR beta chains as associated with cytomegalovirus. Because counts were too low, about 15 rarely observed V segments, including chromosome 9 orphons, were left out of the earlier analysis of 587 of the donors. While some public TCRs were present in many individuals, most TCR sequences turned up only very rarely across donors. A later genetic analysis reported fewer N-insertions in productive TCRs among donors in an Asian-associated ancestry cluster than the roughly 700-donor mean. Immune exposure information for the cohort was limited to CMV serostatus. In an earlier analysis of fewer than 700 of the donors, most TCR beta V segments appeared in productive rearrangements about 90% or about 30% of the time, broadly matching IMGT annotations. A further reported finding was that TCR beta sequences accurately predicted the HLA-A and HLA-B alleles for most subjects in the first cohort. According to a later analysis, TCR association rates differed among HLA loci, with DRB1 alleles showing the most associated TCRs and HLA-C alleles showing the fewest. A group of highly shared sequence variants was considered likely to be a technical artifact of the sequencing pipeline. At a false discovery rate of 0.05, a later analysis linked 16,951 TCR beta sequences to specific HLA alleles. This cohort had only TCR beta chains sequenced, and the lack of alpha or paired-chain data limited which features could be detected.

The cohort consisted of 600 to 700 healthy bone marrow donors. Cohort members were all nominally healthy when sampled, although unrecorded immune exposures were likely present. The donor was CMV seropositive and belonged to the group of 250 to 300 seropositive cohort members. Every donor gave a peripheral blood sample, and the peripheral blood mononuclear cells from that sample were used for TCR beta sequencing. The Qiagen DNeasy Blood Extraction Kit was used to extract genomic DNA from the blood cell samples. The sample taken for sequencing was PBMCs. The chain employs TRBV29-1 and TRBJ2-1; the D gene is perhaps TRBD2, on 5 matching bases. The clonotype originates from a woman in her twenties or thirties in good health and CMV-seropositive. The CDR3 amino acid sequence is: CSVARLAGEQFF. At the DNA level, the sequence is TGCAGCGTTGCTCGCCTAGCCGGTGAGCAGTTCTTC.